The rows below give T cell receptor beta chains drawn from one sample of a study of Graves' ophthalmopathy and Graves' hyperthyroidism. TCRdb recomputed calls from the multiplex PCR reads with MiXCR, one row per CDR3 protein. Here the sample spans around 1,000,000 distinct CDR3 sequences, about two fifths being singletons. The sequencing input was peripheral blood or thyroid tissue (not recorded which). These receptors were collected from an adult man with Graves' hyperthyroidism. The CDR3 runs from the conserved cysteine through the conserved F or W. A D gene is named only where the DNA matches it firmly. Only part of the rows carry a size: once, few, many, or a class if the clone is expanded.

clone_size: many; d_call: NA; j_call: TRBJ1-4; v_call: TRBV25-1; cdr3_aa: CASSDPGRNNEKLFF; cdr3_nt: TGTGCCAGCAGTGACCCAGGCAGAAATAATGAAAAACTGTTTTTT
clone_size: NA; d_call: TRBD2; j_call: TRBJ2-7; v_call: TRBV24-1; cdr3_aa: CATSEASGTYEQYF; cdr3_nt: TGTGCCACCAGTGAGGCTAGCGGTACCTACGAGCAGTACTTC
clone_size: NA; d_call: NA; j_call: TRBJ2-7; v_call: TRBV10-1; cdr3_aa: CASSDSGTEEQYF; cdr3_nt: TGCGCCAGCAGTGACTCCGGGACTGAGGAGCAGTACTTC
clone_size: many; d_call: TRBD1; j_call: TRBJ1-2; v_call: TRBV5-1; cdr3_aa: CASSYRKGADGYTF; cdr3_nt: TGCGCCAGCAGCTATCGAAAGGGGGCTGATGGCTACACCTTC
clone_size: NA; d_call: TRBD2; j_call: TRBJ2-5; v_call: TRBV30; cdr3_aa: CAWSVGSRGGETQYF; cdr3_nt: TGTGCCTGGAGTGTAGGCTCCCGGGGAGGGGAGACCCAGTACTTC
clone_size: many; d_call: NA; j_call: TRBJ1-6; v_call: TRBV7-2; cdr3_aa: CASSSLYRAPLHF; cdr3_nt: TGTGCCAGCAGCTCGCTTTACAGGGCACCCCTCCACTTT
clone_size: few; d_call: NA; j_call: TRBJ2-7; v_call: TRBV9; cdr3_aa: CASSAGGGAHEQYF; cdr3_nt: TGTGCCAGCAGCGCCGGGGGTGGGGCCCACGAGCAGTACTTC
clone_size: NA; d_call: TRBD2; j_call: TRBJ2-7; v_call: TRBV15; cdr3_aa: CATSRDFTSGSVTGEQYF; cdr3_nt: TGTGCCACCAGCAGAGACTTCACTAGCGGGAGTGTCACCGGCGAGCAGTACTTC
clone_size: NA; d_call: NA; j_call: TRBJ2-5; v_call: TRBV9; cdr3_aa: CASRSGETQYF; cdr3_nt: TGTGCCAGCAGAAGCGGGGAGACCCAGTACTTC
clone_size: many; d_call: TRBD1; j_call: TRBJ2-2; v_call: TRBV10-3; cdr3_aa: CAISESHGTANTGELFF; cdr3_nt: TGTGCCATCAGTGAATCCCACGGGACAGCGAACACCGGGGAGCTGTTTTTT
clone_size: many; d_call: TRBD2; j_call: TRBJ2-5; v_call: TRBV25-1; cdr3_aa: CASAPGTSGGETQYF; cdr3_nt: TGTGCCAGCGCCCCAGGGACTAGCGGGGGAGAGACCCAGTACTTC
clone_size: once; d_call: NA; j_call: TRBJ1-5; v_call: TRBV19; cdr3_aa: CASSIRGIGDSPQHF; cdr3_nt: TGTGCCAGTAGTATAAGGGGGATCGGCGATTCACCCCAGCATTTT
clone_size: NA; d_call: NA; j_call: TRBJ1-2; v_call: TRBV25-1; cdr3_aa: CASVEGPGYTF; cdr3_nt: TGTGCCAGCGTTGAGGGACCGGGCTACACCTTC
clone_size: many; d_call: NA; j_call: TRBJ1-1; v_call: TRBV10-3; cdr3_aa: CAISSDLNTEAFF; cdr3_nt: TGTGCCATCAGTTCAGACCTGAACACTGAAGCTTTCTTT
clone_size: NA; d_call: TRBD1; j_call: TRBJ1-6; v_call: TRBV10-3; cdr3_aa: CAISQPGQGNSPLHF; cdr3_nt: TGTGCCATCAGTCAACCGGGACAGGGAAATTCACCCCTCCACTTT
clone_size: many; d_call: NA; j_call: TRBJ1-6; v_call: TRBV5-1; cdr3_aa: CASRRPGKVDNSPLHF; cdr3_nt: TGCGCCAGCAGGCGACCAGGGAAGGTGGATAATTCACCCCTCCACTTT
clone_size: NA; d_call: TRBD1; j_call: TRBJ2-6; v_call: TRBV7-6; cdr3_aa: CASSFNWDRPHSGANVLTF; cdr3_nt: TGTGCCAGCAGCTTTAACTGGGACAGACCCCACTCTGGGGCCAACGTCCTGACTTTC
clone_size: NA; d_call: TRBD1; j_call: TRBJ2-3; v_call: TRBV12-3/TRBV12-4; cdr3_aa: CASSWTGEGTDTQYF; cdr3_nt: TGTGCCAGCAGTTGGACAGGGGAAGGAACAGATACGCAGTATTTT
clone_size: many; d_call: NA; j_call: TRBJ1-3; v_call: TRBV10-3; cdr3_aa: CAITDGFGNTIYF; cdr3_nt: TGTGCCATCACAGACGGCTTTGGAAACACCATATATTTT
clone_size: NA; d_call: NA; j_call: TRBJ2-7; v_call: TRBV2; cdr3_aa: CASSGLPAREQYF; cdr3_nt: TGTGCCAGCAGTGGGTTGCCCGCCCGCGAGCAGTACTTC
clone_size: many; d_call: NA; j_call: TRBJ1-2; v_call: TRBV29-1; cdr3_aa: CSVEQSYGYTF; cdr3_nt: TGCAGCGTTGAACAGTCCTATGGCTACACCTTC
clone_size: NA; d_call: TRBD2; j_call: TRBJ2-5; v_call: TRBV27; cdr3_aa: CASSSQLAGVETQYF; cdr3_nt: TGTGCCAGCAGTTCTCAGCTAGCGGGAGTGGAGACCCAGTACTTC
clone_size: NA; d_call: TRBD1; j_call: TRBJ1-5; v_call: TRBV9; cdr3_aa: CASSRTGERSYEHF; cdr3_nt: TGTGCCAGCAGCAGAACAGGGGAGAGAAGCTACGAGCATTTT
clone_size: NA; d_call: NA; j_call: TRBJ1-4; v_call: TRBV15; cdr3_aa: CATSRGVLEKLFF; cdr3_nt: TGTGCCACCAGCAGAGGGGTACTCGAAAAACTGTTTTTT
clone_size: NA; d_call: TRBD1; j_call: TRBJ2-7; v_call: TRBV20-1; cdr3_aa: CSAPLQTGGYEQYF; cdr3_nt: TGCAGTGCCCCACTCCAGACAGGGGGCTACGAGCAGTACTTC
clone_size: NA; d_call: NA; j_call: TRBJ1-4; v_call: TRBV20-1; cdr3_aa: CSGGGHEKLFF; cdr3_nt: TGCAGCGGGGGGGGGCATGAAAAACTGTTTTTT
clone_size: many; d_call: NA; j_call: TRBJ1-5; v_call: TRBV6-6; cdr3_aa: CASSLGTRGNPPQHF; cdr3_nt: TGTGCCAGCAGTCTCGGGACAAGGGGGAATCCGCCCCAGCATTTT
clone_size: NA; d_call: NA; j_call: TRBJ1-2; v_call: TRBV7-2; cdr3_aa: CASSWGGERGYTF; cdr3_nt: TGTGCCAGCAGCTGGGGGGGCGAGAGGGGCTACACCTTC
clone_size: many; d_call: NA; j_call: TRBJ1-1; v_call: TRBV7-8; cdr3_aa: CASSLFGGRVLNTEAFF; cdr3_nt: TGTGCCAGCAGCTTATTCGGGGGGCGCGTCTTGAACACTGAAGCTTTCTTT
clone_size: NA; d_call: NA; j_call: TRBJ1-4; v_call: TRBV6-6; cdr3_aa: CASSYGSGAREKLFF; cdr3_nt: TGTGCCAGCAGTTACGGCTCAGGGGCTCGGGAAAAACTGTTTTTT
clone_size: many; d_call: TRBD1; j_call: TRBJ2-7; v_call: TRBV20-1; cdr3_aa: CSARDRGPYEQYF; cdr3_nt: TGCAGTGCTAGGGACAGGGGGCCCTACGAGCAGTACTTC
clone_size: NA; d_call: TRBD2; j_call: TRBJ2-5; v_call: TRBV5-1; cdr3_aa: CASSLTSGQETRYF; cdr3_nt: TGCGCCAGCAGCTTGACTAGCGGCCAAGAGACCCGGTACTTC
clone_size: few; d_call: NA; j_call: TRBJ1-1; v_call: TRBV29-1; cdr3_aa: CSVEPVKGTEAFF; cdr3_nt: TGCAGCGTTGAGCCCGTTAAGGGCACTGAAGCTTTCTTT
clone_size: many; d_call: NA; j_call: TRBJ1-4; v_call: TRBV12-3/TRBV12-4; cdr3_aa: CASSFARDREKLFF; cdr3_nt: TGTGCCAGCAGTTTCGCCAGGGATCGTGAAAAACTGTTTTTT
clone_size: many; d_call: TRBD1; j_call: TRBJ1-1; v_call: TRBV12-3/TRBV12-4; cdr3_aa: CASSNRGRRTEAFF; cdr3_nt: TGTGCCAGCAGTAACAGGGGTAGGAGGACTGAAGCTTTCTTT
clone_size: few; d_call: NA; j_call: TRBJ1-3; v_call: TRBV7-2; cdr3_aa: CASSFTPLTASSGNTIYF; cdr3_nt: TGTGCCAGCAGCTTTACCCCACTGACAGCGAGCTCTGGAAACACCATATATTTT
clone_size: NA; d_call: NA; j_call: TRBJ1-6; v_call: TRBV7-2; cdr3_aa: CASSLVQGMTRSPLHF; cdr3_nt: TGTGCCAGCAGCTTAGTTCAGGGAATGACGAGGTCACCCCTCCACTTT
clone_size: NA; d_call: TRBD1; j_call: TRBJ1-3; v_call: TRBV28; cdr3_aa: CASKPGQLSGNTIYF; cdr3_nt: TGTGCCAGCAAACCGGGACAGCTCTCTGGAAACACCATATATTTT
clone_size: many; d_call: NA; j_call: TRBJ1-5; v_call: TRBV9; cdr3_aa: CASSRDGVSNQPQHF; cdr3_nt: TGTGCCAGCAGCCGGGACGGAGTCTCGAATCAGCCCCAGCATTTT
clone_size: NA; d_call: NA; j_call: TRBJ1-1; v_call: TRBV12-3/TRBV12-4; cdr3_aa: CASSPRGTLAFF; cdr3_nt: TGTGCCAGCAGCCCACGGGGGACACTGGCTTTCTTT
clone_size: few; d_call: NA; j_call: TRBJ1-1; v_call: TRBV6-5; cdr3_aa: CASRDPGLMNTEAFF; cdr3_nt: TGTGCCAGCAGGGACCCGGGACTCATGAACACTGAAGCTTTCTTT
clone_size: NA; d_call: TRBD1; j_call: TRBJ1-1; v_call: TRBV7-8; cdr3_aa: CASRSGTGSLNTEAFF; cdr3_nt: TGTGCCAGCAGGTCTGGGACAGGGTCCCTGAACACTGAAGCTTTCTTT
clone_size: NA; d_call: TRBD2; j_call: TRBJ2-7; v_call: TRBV12-3/TRBV12-4; cdr3_aa: CAGSLGTSGSSYEQYF; cdr3_nt: TGTGCCGGCAGTTTAGGGACTAGCGGGAGTTCCTACGAGCAGTACTTC
clone_size: many; d_call: NA; j_call: TRBJ2-7; v_call: TRBV19; cdr3_aa: CATSGGLGEQYF; cdr3_nt: TGTGCCACCTCTGGGGGACTCGGCGAGCAGTACTTC
clone_size: many; d_call: NA; j_call: TRBJ1-2; v_call: TRBV7-9; cdr3_aa: CASSYADSGLVYTF; cdr3_nt: TGTGCCAGCAGCTACGCGGATTCGGGCTTAGTCTACACCTTC